This T cell receptor beta chain was retrieved from a study of early T cells in non-severe SARS-CoV-2 infection. Study-level background: Chains were not paired, and sequencing was done on bulk RNA from unsorted whole blood.

V gave up 5 bases and J gave up 4 bases, with 8 bases separating them. This CDR3 has 12 amino acids. Germline lookup yields CDR1 SNHLY and CDR2 FYNNEI. Researchers tagged individual cDNA molecules with unique molecular identifiers. Each CDR3 protein is one row after TCRdb ran MiXCR on the 5' RACE reads. The profile shows approximately 69,000 distinct CDR3 sequences, 12% of them singletons. Sequenced: whole blood. The clonotype was recovered from an adult who was a healthcare worker with PCR-confirmed SARS-CoV-2 infection or an uninfected control (not recorded which). This chain connects TRBV2 to TRBJ2-5; D gene unclear. The CDR3 coding sequence is TGTGCCAGCAGTTATGGCAGAGAGACCCAGTACTTC. Protein product: CASSYGRETQYF.